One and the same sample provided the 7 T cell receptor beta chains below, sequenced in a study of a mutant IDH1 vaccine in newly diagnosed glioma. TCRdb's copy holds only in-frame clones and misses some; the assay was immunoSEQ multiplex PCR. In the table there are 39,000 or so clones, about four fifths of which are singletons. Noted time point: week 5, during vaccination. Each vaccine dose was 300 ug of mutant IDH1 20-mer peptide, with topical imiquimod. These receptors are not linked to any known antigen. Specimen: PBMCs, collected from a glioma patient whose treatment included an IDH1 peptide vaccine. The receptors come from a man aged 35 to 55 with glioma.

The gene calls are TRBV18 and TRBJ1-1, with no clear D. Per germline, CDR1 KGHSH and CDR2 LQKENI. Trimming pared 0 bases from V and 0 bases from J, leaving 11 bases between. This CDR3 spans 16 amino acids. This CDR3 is CASSPPSLTVNTEAFF. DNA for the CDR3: TGTGCCAGCTCACCACCGTCTCTCACTGTGAACACTGAAGCTTTCTTT.

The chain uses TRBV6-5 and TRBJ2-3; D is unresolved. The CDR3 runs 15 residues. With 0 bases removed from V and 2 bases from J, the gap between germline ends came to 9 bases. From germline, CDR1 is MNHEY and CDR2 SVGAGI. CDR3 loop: CASSYSAELTDTQYF. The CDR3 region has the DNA TGTGCCAGCAGTTACTCGGCAGAACTCACAGATACGCAGTATTTT.

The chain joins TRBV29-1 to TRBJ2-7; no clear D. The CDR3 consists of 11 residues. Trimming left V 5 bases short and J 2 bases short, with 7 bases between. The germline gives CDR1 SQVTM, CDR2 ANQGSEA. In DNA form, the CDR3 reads TGCAGCGTTCGTCGGGCCTACGAGCAGTACTTC. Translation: CSVRRAYEQYF.

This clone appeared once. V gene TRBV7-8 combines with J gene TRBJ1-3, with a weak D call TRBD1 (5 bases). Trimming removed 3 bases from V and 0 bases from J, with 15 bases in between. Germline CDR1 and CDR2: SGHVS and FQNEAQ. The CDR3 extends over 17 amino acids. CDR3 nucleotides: TGTGCCAGCAGCTTCGATGGGGCAGCTAACTCTGGAAACACCATATATTTT. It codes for CASSFDGAANSGNTIYF.

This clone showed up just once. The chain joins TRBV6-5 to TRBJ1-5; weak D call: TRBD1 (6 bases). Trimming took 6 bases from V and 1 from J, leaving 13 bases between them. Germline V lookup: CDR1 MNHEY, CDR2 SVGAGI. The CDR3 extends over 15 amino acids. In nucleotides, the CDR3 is TGTGCCAGCAGCAAAACAGGGTTCAGCAATCAGCCCCAGCATTTT. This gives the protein CASSKTGFSNQPQHF.

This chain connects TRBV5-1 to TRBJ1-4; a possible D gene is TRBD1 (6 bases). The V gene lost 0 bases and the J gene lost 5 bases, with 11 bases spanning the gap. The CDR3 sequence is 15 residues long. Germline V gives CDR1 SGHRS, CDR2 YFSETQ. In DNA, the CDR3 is TGCGCCAGCAGCTTGGAAGCTCAGGGGAATGAAAAACTGTTTTTT. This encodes CASSLEAQGNEKLFF.

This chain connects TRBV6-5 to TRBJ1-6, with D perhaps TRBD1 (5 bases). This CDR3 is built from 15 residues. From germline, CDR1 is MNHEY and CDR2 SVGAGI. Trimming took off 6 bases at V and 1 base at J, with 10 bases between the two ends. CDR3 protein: CASRAGLSYNSPLHF. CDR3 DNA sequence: TGTGCCAGCAGAGCAGGGTTGTCCTATAATTCACCCCTCCACTTT.